The 8 T cell receptor beta chains given below trace back to one sample, sequenced in a study of breast tumors, draining lymph nodes, adjacent tissues. TCRdb re-called the multiplex PCR reads through MiXCR, storing one row per CDR3 protein. The sample lists approximately 37,000 distinct CDR3 sequences, 30% to 45% occurring once. Sequenced sample: breast tumor tissue. The receptors shown here come from a female donor with breast cancer. Some clones in this sample may be carry-over from other donors' samples.

The CDR3 protein is CSAGGGFYGYTF. The CDR3 DNA follows: TGCAGTGCCGGCGGGGGATTCTATGGCTACACCTTC. The chain is built from TRBV20-1 and TRBJ1-2, with D maybe TRBD1 (5 bases). The germline CDR1 and CDR2 sequences are DFQATT and SNEGSKA (reference sequence). V shed 6 bases and J shed 4 bases, with 12 bases lying between them. This CDR3 has 12 amino acids.

This clonotype has at least ten counts. One end of the junction is discordant with germline, which a read error may explain. The CDR3 reads CSATQLGTSGRRIDTQYF. The CDR3 DNA sequence: TGTAGTGCGACCCAACTCGGGACTAGCGGGAGGAGGATAGATACGCAGTATTTT. This sequence joins TRBV20-1 and TRBJ2-3, with TRBD2 matching 15 bases. Germline-derived CDR1 and CDR2 are DFQATT and SNEGSKA (reference sequence). The CDR3 sequence is 18 residues long.

This clonotype was found many times. The V gene is TRBV6-4, the J gene TRBJ1-5; maybe TRBD1 (5 bases). The V gene's germline CDR1 is MRHNA and CDR2 SNTAGT. V was pared by 3 bases and J by 4 bases, with 16 bases between. The CDR3 is 16 amino acids. The CDR3, as DNA: TGTGCCAGCAGTGAAGTTGGGGCAGCCTTGAATCAGCCCCAGCATTTT. Protein: CASSEVGAALNQPQHF.

This clonotype was detected many times. The V and J genes are TRBV10-3 and TRBJ2-7; D is possibly TRBD2 (5 bases). The V gene lost 2 bases and the J gene lost 4 bases, with 9 bases spanning the gap. Germline CDR1 and CDR2: ENHRY and SYGVKD. CDR3 length equals 13 residues. CDR3 sequence reads: CAISEDRGYEQYF. The CDR3 DNA follows: TGTGCCATCAGTGAGGACCGAGGGTACGAGCAGTACTTC.

This clonotype is termed medium-sized. This chain links TRBV27 with TRBJ1-6; D is unclear. V gave up 5 bases and J gave up 5 bases, with 7 bases separating them. CDR3 size: 13 residues. From germline, CDR1 is MNHEY and CDR2 SMNVEV (reference sequence). The CDR3 DNA reads TGTGCCAGCAGTCCGCTTAATAATTCACCCCTCCACTTT. It encodes CASSPLNNSPLHF.

This clonotype was seen just once. A read error is possible here, since a much larger clone lies one base away. CDR3 DNA: TGTGCCAGCACGGGAACAGGGACACCCCTCCACTTT. Translated: CASTGTGTPLHF. The chain recombines TRBV3-1 with TRBJ1-6; a weak D match, TRBD1 (6 bases). V was trimmed by 7 bases and J by 11 bases, leaving 12 bases between them. The CDR3 runs to 12 residues. The V gene's germline CDR1 is LGHDT and CDR2 YNNKEL (reference sequence).

This clonotype was counted a few times. Possible read error: a much larger clone is one base away. CDR3 DNA sequence: TGTGCCAGCAGCTCCCCACAGGCCCATAGGGGCGGGCAGTACTTC. Residues: CASSSPQAHRGGQYF. The chain uses TRBV13 and TRBJ2-7, with D possibly matching TRBD1 (5 bases). Per the germline V gene, CDR1 is PRHDT and CDR2 is FYEKMQ (reference sequence). This CDR3 is 15 amino acids long. V lost 4 bases and J 9 bases, leaving 22 bases between the germline ends.

This clonotype has a handful of counts. The chain is built from TRBV7-2 and TRBJ2-5; the D gene is possibly TRBD1 (7 bases). Germline CDR1 is SGHTA and CDR2 is FQGNSA. V dropped 5 bases and J dropped 1 base, with 17 bases sitting between them. The CDR3 covers 16 residues. The DNA for the CDR3 is TGTGCCAGCAGCCCGGTCTCAGGGGGGAGCCAAGAGACCCAGTACTTC. Translation gives CASSPVSGGSQETQYF.